This passage covers 18 T cell receptor beta chains from one sample sequenced in a study of T cell repertoires in cytomegalovirus infection. The antigens for these receptors are not known. TCRdb reanalysed the reads using MiXCR and keeps one entry per CDR3 protein. The table has about a million distinct CDR3 sequences, approximately 31% seen once. This material consisted of cultured CD8+ T cells from PBMCs, taken from culture after CMV antigen stimulation. The receptor set was obtained from a human donor in good health (CMV status not recorded). Some clones in this sample may be carry-over from other donors' samples.

The V and J genes are TRBV6-2 or TRBV6-3 and TRBJ2-7; D possibly corresponds to TRBD1 (6 bases). The CDR3 loop spans 18 amino acids. Germline values: CDR1 MNHEY, CDR2 SVGEGT. Trimming stripped 0 bases from V and 3 bases from J, with 21 bases between. CDR3 DNA: TGTGCCAGCAGTTACTCCATACTTACAGACAGGCGTGGCTACGAGCAGTACGTC. Its translation is CASSYSILTDRRGYEQYV.

In this sample, this clonotype turned up a few times. The chain couples TRBV7-2 to TRBJ2-7; a possible D gene is TRBD1 (5 bases). The germline V gene has CDR1 SGHTA and CDR2 FQGNSA. This CDR3 spans 13 amino acids. The germline V and J ends were trimmed by 6 bases and 3 bases, with 12 bases remaining between them. CDR3 in DNA: TGTGCCAGCAGGGCCGGACAAAGCTACGAGCAGTACTTC. Protein: CASRAGQSYEQYF.

This clonotype was detected only a few times. V usage is TRBV4-2 and J usage is TRBJ2-7, with 8 bases lining up with TRBD2. The length of the CDR3 is 15 residues. Trimming cost V 3 bases and J 0 bases; bases outside gene matches: 4. Germline CDR1 is LGHNA and CDR2 is YNFKEQ. CDR3 amino acids: CASSHERGSSYEQYF. CDR3 nucleotides: TGTGCCAGCAGCCACGAGCGGGGGAGCTCCTACGAGCAGTACTTC.

There are a few counts of this clonotype. The gene calls are TRBV9 and TRBJ1-2, with D possibly TRBD1 on 5 matching bases. This CDR3 has 15 residues. Germline assignment: CDR1 SGDLS and CDR2 YYNGEE. V was shortened by 0 bases and J by 0 bases, with 9 bases between the two germline ends. The CDR3 region has the DNA TGTGCCAGCAGCGTAGCGACAGACTCTAACTATGGCTACACCTTC. This encodes CASSVATDSNYGYTF.

The chain employs TRBV13 and TRBJ2-3, with 9 bases fitting TRBD2. Germline trimming cut 0 bases from V and 6 bases from J; bases unmatched to any gene: 4. Germline V gives CDR1 PRHDT, CDR2 FYEKMQ (reference sequence). The CDR3 sequence is 15 residues long. The CDR3: CASSLGRGGGDTQYF. The CDR3 region has the DNA TGTGCCAGCAGCTTAGGCCGCGGGGGGGGTGATACGCAGTATTTT. Together with reference TRBV13 and TRBJ2-3, the CDR3 gives the full variable domain: AAGVIQSPRHLIKEKRETATLKCYPIPRHDTVYWYQQGPGQDPQFLISFYEKMQSDKGSIPDRFSAQQFSDYHSELNMSSLELGDSALYFCASSLGRGGGDTQYFGPGTRLTVL.

V is TRBV27 and J is TRBJ1-5; D gene uncertain. Germline CDR1 MNHEY, CDR2 SMNVEV (reference sequence). There are 16 residues in the CDR3. Trimming removed 4 bases from V and 0 bases from J, with 13 bases in between. The chain's CDR3 is CASSSGDNYSNQPQHF. For the CDR3, the DNA is TGTGCCAGCAGTTCAGGCGACAACTATAGCAATCAGCCCCAGCATTTT.

As regards this clonotype: This may be a read error: a much more frequent sequence differs by one nucleotide. CDR3 in DNA: TGTGCCAGCAGCTTATTCATAGGAGTTGGTGGAAACACCATATATTTT. It yields the protein CASSLFIGVGGNTIYF. This sequence joins TRBV7-2 and TRBJ1-3; D call uncertain. The V end lost 2 bases, the J end lost 3 bases, and 14 bases lay between the germline ends. CDR3 size: 16 residues. Germline loops: CDR1 SGHTA, CDR2 FQGNSA.

This clonotype has a count of ten or more. The chain combines TRBV6-5 with TRBJ2-1; D is ambiguous. Trimming took 6 bases from V and 5 from J, leaving 11 bases between them. The CDR3 length is 13 residues. In germline, CDR1 is MNHEY, CDR2 SVGAGI. CDR3 residues: CASSSLQHNEQFF. Written as DNA, the CDR3 is TGTGCCAGCAGCTCTCTTCAGCACAATGAGCAGTTCTTC.

This clonotype was picked up many times. The chain combines TRBV7-6 with TRBJ1-1, with 11 bases that match TRBD1. From germline, CDR1 is SGHVS and CDR2 FNYEAQ. CDR3 size: 18 residues. With 1 base clipped from V and 1 base from J, the junction kept 8 bases outside the gene matches. The CDR3 nucleotides are TGTGCCAGCAGCTTAGTTCCGGGACAGGGGGAAGGGAACACTGAAGCTTTCTTT. Its protein is CASSLVPGQGEGNTEAFF.

The J gene is TRBJ1-1, the V gene TRBV6-1; 7 nucleotides line up with TRBD1. This CDR3 contains 16 residues. Losses at the gene ends were 0 bases for V and 3 bases for J; bases not matched to a gene: 7. Germline CDR1 is MNHNS and CDR2 is SASEGT. In DNA form, the CDR3 reads TGTGCCAGCAGTGAAGCCGGACAGGTGGGGGACACTGAAGCTTTCTTT. It yields the protein CASSEAGQVGDTEAFF.

The CDR3 DNA sequence: TGTGCCACCAGATGGGGAAAAGAGGGGTACGAGCAGTACGTC. Residues: CATRWGKEGYEQYV. The V gene is TRBV6-6, the J gene TRBJ2-7; either TRBD1 or TRBD2 may fit D (5 bases each). The CDR3 contains 14 residues. V lost 10 bases to trimming and J lost 4 bases, with 20 bases between them. Germline V gene lookup returns CDR1 MNHNY and CDR2 SVGAGI (reference sequence).

The chain couples TRBV10-3 to TRBJ1-1, with D perhaps matching TRBD1 (5 bases). The CDR3 sequence is 13 residues long. V was clipped by 4 bases and J by 7 bases, with 13 bases between them. CDR1 is ENHRY, CDR2 SYGVKD, per germline. CDR3 in DNA: TGTGCCATCAGTGCGGCCGATGGGGGTGAAGCTTTCTTT. It yields the protein CAISAADGGEAFF.

The genes are TRBV20-1 and TRBJ2-1; D unclear. The germline V gene has CDR1 DFQATT and CDR2 SNEGSKA (reference sequence). The CDR3 has 12 amino acids. V gave up 6 bases and J gave up 8 bases, with 14 bases separating them. CDR3 loop: CSARRPGDEQFF. The CDR3 DNA reads as TGCAGTGCCAGACGCCCTGGGGATGAGCAGTTCTTC.

Only a few counts were recorded for this clonotype. The chain is built from TRBV6-1 and TRBJ2-7; 7 bases agree with TRBD1. The CDR3 is made up of 13 amino acids. The germline V gene encodes CDR1 MNHNS and CDR2 SASEGT. Trimming at V came to 4 bases and at J to 3 bases, leaving 3 bases not matched to a gene. The CDR3, as DNA: TGTGCCAGCAGTGCCCGGACAGGCTACGAGCAGTACGTC. This gives the protein CASSARTGYEQYV.

This clonotype was seen a few times. At one boundary the junction diverges from the germline segment, which might be a read error. The V and J genes are TRBV5-3 and TRBJ1-3; D ambiguous. TRBV5-3 belongs to the ORF category, with a function that is uncertain. The CDR3 length is 20 residues. In DNA, the CDR3 is TGTGCCAGCAGCTTGATGATACGAGCGGACGGACTCCACTCTGGAAACACCATATATTTT. Its protein is CASSLMIRADGLHSGNTIYF.

Of note for this clonotype: One end of the junction is discordant with germline, which a read error may explain. V gene TRBV6-5 combines with J gene TRBJ2-2; tentatively, D is TRBD1 (5 bases). This CDR3 spans 15 amino acids. CDR1 and CDR2 from the germline V gene are MNHEY and SVGAGI. For the CDR3, the DNA is TGTGTCAGCAGTTACTCGCTTCAGGGATCCGGGGAGCTGTTTTTT. The encoded protein is CVSSYSLQGSGELFF.

The rearrangement links TRBV4-2 to TRBJ2-7; 7 bases map to TRBD2. This CDR3 has 15 residues. V lost 1 base and J lost 2; bases outside the gene matches: 5. From germline, CDR1 is LGHNA and CDR2 YNFKEQ. Here the CDR3 reads CASSQVGLAAYEQYF. The CDR3 DNA reads as TGTGCCAGCAGCCAAGTAGGTCTAGCGGCCTACGAGCAGTACTTC.

V gene TRBV15 combines with J gene TRBJ1-1; 8 bases match TRBD1. The CDR3 extends over 15 amino acids. Germline CDR1 LNHNV, CDR2 YYDKDF (reference sequence). V was clipped by 4 bases and J by 3 bases; unmatched bases: 7. Here the CDR3 DNA reads TGTGCCACCAGCATCCCGACAGGGGCAGACACTGAAGCTTTCTTT. Translation: CATSIPTGADTEAFF.